The entry below describes one T cell receptor beta chain. The antigen is undetermined. Each unsorted PBMC replicate got 300 ng genomic DNA, roughly 30,000 genomes. The data were produced by immunoSEQ multiplex PCR, yet TCRdb's version contains in-frame clones alone and is incomplete. The sample lists more than 450,000 clones, around 74% seen once, with 10% to 15% in the top ten. This sample stems from a study of shared clonotypes between healthy human individuals. Recent acute infections and vaccinations were absent in the healthy HIV-negative adult donors. Overall study results and limits: The donor pool, a small one, limited the genetic and exposure-history diversity represented. The sampled material consisted only of blood, and tissue repertoires are likely to differ.

V dropped 4 bases and J dropped 9; count of bases not matched to a gene: 8. Looked up from germline, CDR1 is LGHNA and CDR2 is YSLEER. This CDR3 contains 16 residues. The sample was PBMCs. This chain links TRBV4-3 with TRBJ2-1, with 14 bases matching TRBD2. This receptor was taken from a woman aged 40-49 years in good health. Some clones in this sample may be carry-over from other donors' samples. CDR3 residues: CASSPGLAGVGSEQFF. CDR3 bases: TGCGCCAGCAGCCCGGGACTAGCGGGAGTGGGTAGTGAGCAGTTCTTC.